This paragraph covers one T cell receptor (beta chain) sequence. There are 13 residues in the CDR3. Germline lookup yields CDR1 MNHNY and CDR2 SVGAGI (reference sequence). V was clipped by 6 bases and J by 6 bases; unmatched bases: 4. Amplification used 60 Vbeta primers and 13 Jbeta primers. Produced via immunoSEQ multiplex PCR; TCRdb's table is partial and in-frame only. The table has 74,000 or so clones, around three quarters seen once; the top ten hold more than 7%. The sample originates from a study of cytomegalovirus exposure and HLA in healthy donors. V is TRBV6-6 and J is TRBJ1-5; 8 bases align to TRBD1. The sample taken for sequencing was PBMCs. The TCR originated in a woman aged 40 to 55 in good health and CMV-seronegative. CDR3 in DNA: TGTGCCAGCAGGGACAGGGTTGGTCAGCCCCAGCATTTT. This sequence encodes CASRDRVGQPQHF.